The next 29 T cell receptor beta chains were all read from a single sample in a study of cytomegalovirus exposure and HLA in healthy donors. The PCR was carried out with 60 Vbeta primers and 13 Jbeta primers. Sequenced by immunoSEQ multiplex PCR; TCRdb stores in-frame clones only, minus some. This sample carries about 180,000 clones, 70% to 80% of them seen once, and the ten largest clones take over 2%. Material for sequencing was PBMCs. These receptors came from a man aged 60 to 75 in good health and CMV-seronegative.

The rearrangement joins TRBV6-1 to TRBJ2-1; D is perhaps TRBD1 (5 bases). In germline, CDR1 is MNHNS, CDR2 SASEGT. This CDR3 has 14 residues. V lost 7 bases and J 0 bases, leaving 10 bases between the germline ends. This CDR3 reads CASKGPSSYNEQFF. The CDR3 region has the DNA TGTGCCAGCAAGGGGCCGAGCTCCTACAATGAGCAGTTCTTC.

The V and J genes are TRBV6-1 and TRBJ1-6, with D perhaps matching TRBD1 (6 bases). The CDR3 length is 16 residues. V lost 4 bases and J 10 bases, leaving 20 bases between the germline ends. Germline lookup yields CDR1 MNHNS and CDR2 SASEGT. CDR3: CASSASTRTDFSPLHF. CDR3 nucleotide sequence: TGTGCCAGCAGTGCCTCAACTCGGACAGATTTCTCACCCCTCCACTTT.

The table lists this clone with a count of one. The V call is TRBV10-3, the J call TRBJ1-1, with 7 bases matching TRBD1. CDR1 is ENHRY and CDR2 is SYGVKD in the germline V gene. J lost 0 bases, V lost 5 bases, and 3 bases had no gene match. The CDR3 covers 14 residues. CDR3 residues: CAISQGQMNTEAFF. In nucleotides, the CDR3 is TGTGCCATCAGTCAGGGACAGATGAACACTGAAGCTTTCTTT.

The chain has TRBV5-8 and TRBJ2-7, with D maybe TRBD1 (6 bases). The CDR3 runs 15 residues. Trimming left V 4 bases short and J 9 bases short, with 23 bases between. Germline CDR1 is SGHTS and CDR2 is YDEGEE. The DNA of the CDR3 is TGTGCCAGCAGCCCCGGCCGGCAGGGGAGTGAGGGGCAGTACTTC. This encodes CASSPGRQGSEGQYF.

This CDR3 reads CASSESGGVNTEAFF. In DNA form, the CDR3 reads TGCGCCAGCAGTGAGTCGGGAGGGGTGAACACTGAAGCTTTCTTT. V usage is TRBV10-1 and J usage is TRBJ1-1; weak D call: TRBD1 (5 bases). The CDR3 extends over 15 amino acids. V dropped 0 bases and J dropped 0 bases, with 8 bases sitting between them. CDR1 WNHNN and CDR2 SYGVQD come from the germline V gene (reference sequence).

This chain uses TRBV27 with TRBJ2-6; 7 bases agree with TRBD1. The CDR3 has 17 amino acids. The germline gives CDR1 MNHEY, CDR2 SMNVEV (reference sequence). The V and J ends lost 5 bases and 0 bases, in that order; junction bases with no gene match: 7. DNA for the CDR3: TGTGCCAGCAGTGCACAGGGGATCCGCTCTGGGGCCAACGTCCTGACTTTC. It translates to CASSAQGIRSGANVLTF.

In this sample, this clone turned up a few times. DNA of the CDR3: TGTGCCAGTAGTCCAAGAAGGGACAGTTCTAATGAAAAACTGTTTTTT. It translates to CASSPRRDSSNEKLFF. The V and J genes are TRBV19 and TRBJ1-4; 7 bases align to TRBD1. The CDR3 runs to 16 residues. Germline V gene data show CDR1 as LNHDA and CDR2 as SQIVND (reference sequence). Trimming removed 5 bases from V and 3 bases from J; junction bases left unmatched: 9.

CDR3 in amino acids: CASSYARDRAAFF. The CDR3 nucleotides read TGTGCCAGCAGTTACGCCAGGGACAGGGCAGCTTTCTTT. The chain joins TRBV6-5 to TRBJ1-1, with TRBD1 matching over 9 bases. Germline V CDR1 and CDR2: MNHEY, SVGAGI. Losses at the gene ends were 2 bases for V and 10 bases for J; bases not matched to a gene: 5. The CDR3 loop spans 13 amino acids.

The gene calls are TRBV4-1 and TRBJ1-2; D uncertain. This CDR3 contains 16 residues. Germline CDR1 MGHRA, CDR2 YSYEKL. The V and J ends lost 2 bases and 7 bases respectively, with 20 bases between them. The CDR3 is CASSQRSGAEGFGYTF. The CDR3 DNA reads TGCGCCAGCAGCCAAAGGTCAGGCGCTGAGGGATTTGGCTACACCTTC.

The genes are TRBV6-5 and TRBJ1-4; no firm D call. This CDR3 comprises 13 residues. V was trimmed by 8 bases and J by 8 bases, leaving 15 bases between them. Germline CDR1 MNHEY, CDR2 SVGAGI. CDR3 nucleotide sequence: TGTGCCAGCCTCGGGGAGGTGGGAGAAAAACTGTTTTTT. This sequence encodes CASLGEVGEKLFF.

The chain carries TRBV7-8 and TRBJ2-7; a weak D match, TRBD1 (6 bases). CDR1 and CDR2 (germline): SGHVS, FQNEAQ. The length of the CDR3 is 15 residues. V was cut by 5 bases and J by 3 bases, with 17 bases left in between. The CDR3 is CASSQPTGIVYEQYF. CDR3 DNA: TGTGCCAGCAGCCAGCCTACAGGGATAGTCTACGAGCAGTACTTC.

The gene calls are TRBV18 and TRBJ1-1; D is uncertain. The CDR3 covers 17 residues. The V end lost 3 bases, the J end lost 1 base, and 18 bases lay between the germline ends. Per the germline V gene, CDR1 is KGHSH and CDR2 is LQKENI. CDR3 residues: CASSPNIQAAGNTEAFF. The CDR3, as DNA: TGTGCCAGCTCACCGAACATTCAAGCGGCGGGGAACACTGAAGCTTTCTTT.

The CDR3 loop is CATLGTVNNEQFF. The CDR3 nucleotides read TGTGCCACTTTAGGGACAGTCAACAATGAGCAGTTCTTC. The J gene is TRBJ2-1, the V gene TRBV2; 7 nucleotides align to TRBD1. Germline assignment: CDR1 SNHLY and CDR2 FYNNEI. The CDR3 has 13 amino acids. Trimming at V came to 10 bases and at J to 5 bases, leaving 8 bases not matched to a gene.

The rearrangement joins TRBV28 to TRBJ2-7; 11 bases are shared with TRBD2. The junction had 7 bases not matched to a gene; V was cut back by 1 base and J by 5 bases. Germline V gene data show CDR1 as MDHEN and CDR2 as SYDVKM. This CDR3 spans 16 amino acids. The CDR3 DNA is TGTGCCAGCAGTTTATTTGTACTAGCGGGAGTTAACGAGCAGTACTTC. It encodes CASSLFVLAGVNEQYF.

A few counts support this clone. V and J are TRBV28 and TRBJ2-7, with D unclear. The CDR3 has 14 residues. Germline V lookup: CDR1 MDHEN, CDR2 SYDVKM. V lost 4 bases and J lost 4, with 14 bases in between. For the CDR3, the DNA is TGTGCCAGCAGTTCCGGTACGGGTTCATACGAGCAGTACTTC. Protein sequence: CASSSGTGSYEQYF.

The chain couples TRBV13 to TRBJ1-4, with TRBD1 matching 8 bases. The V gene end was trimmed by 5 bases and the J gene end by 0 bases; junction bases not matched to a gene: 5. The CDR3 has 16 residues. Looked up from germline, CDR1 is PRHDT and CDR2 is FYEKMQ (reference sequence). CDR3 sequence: CASSLTGAATNEKLFF. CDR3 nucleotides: TGTGCCAGCAGCCTGACAGGGGCTGCAACTAATGAAAAACTGTTTTTT.

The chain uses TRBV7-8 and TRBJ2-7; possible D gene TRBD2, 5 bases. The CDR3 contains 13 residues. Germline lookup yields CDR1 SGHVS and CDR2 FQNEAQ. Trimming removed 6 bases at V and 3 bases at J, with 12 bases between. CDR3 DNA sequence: TGTGCCAGCAGTCAGGACTGGGACTACGAGCAGTACTTC. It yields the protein CASSQDWDYEQYF. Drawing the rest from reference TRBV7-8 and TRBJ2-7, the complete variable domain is GAGVSQSPRYKVAKRGQDVALRCDPISGHVSLFWYQQALGQGPEFLTYFQNEAQLDKSGLPSDRFFAERPEGSVSTLKIQRTQQEDSAVYLCASSQDWDYEQYFGPGTRLTVT.

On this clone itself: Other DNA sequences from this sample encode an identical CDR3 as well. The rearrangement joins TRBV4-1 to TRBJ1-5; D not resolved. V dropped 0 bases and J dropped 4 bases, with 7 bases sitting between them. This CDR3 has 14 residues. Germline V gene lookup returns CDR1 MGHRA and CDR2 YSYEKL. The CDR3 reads CASSQDRGNQPQHF. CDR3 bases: TGCGCCAGCAGCCAAGATCGAGGTAATCAGCCCCAGCATTTT.

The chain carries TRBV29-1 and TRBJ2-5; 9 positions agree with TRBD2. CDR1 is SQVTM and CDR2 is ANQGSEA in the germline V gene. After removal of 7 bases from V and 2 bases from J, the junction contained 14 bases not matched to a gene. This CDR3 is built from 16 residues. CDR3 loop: CSGRTSESQKQETQYF. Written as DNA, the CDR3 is TGCAGCGGACGGACTAGCGAATCCCAAAAACAAGAGACCCAGTACTTC.

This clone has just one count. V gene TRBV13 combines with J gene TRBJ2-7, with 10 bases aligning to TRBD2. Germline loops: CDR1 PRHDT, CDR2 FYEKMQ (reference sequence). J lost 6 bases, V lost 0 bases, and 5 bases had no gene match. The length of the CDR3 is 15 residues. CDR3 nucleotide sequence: TGTGCCAGCAGCTTAGGGCTAGCGGGAGTCCTCGAGCAGTACTTC. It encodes CASSLGLAGVLEQYF.

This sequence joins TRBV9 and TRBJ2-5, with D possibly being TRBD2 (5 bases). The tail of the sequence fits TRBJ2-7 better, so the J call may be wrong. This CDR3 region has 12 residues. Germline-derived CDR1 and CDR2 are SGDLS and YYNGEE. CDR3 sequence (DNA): TGTGCCAGCAGCGTAGCCGAGGGCGAGCAGTACTTC. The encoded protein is CASSVAEGEQYF.

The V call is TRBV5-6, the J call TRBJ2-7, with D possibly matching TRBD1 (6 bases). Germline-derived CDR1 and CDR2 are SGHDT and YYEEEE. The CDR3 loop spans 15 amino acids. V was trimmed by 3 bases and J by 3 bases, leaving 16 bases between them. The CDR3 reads CASSSRGEGFYEQYF. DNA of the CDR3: TGTGCCAGCAGCTCCAGGGGAGAAGGATTCTACGAGCAGTACTTC.

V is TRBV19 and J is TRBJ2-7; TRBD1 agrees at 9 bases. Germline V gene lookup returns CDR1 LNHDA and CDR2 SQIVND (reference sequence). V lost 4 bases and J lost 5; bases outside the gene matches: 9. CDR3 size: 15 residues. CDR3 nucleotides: TGTGCCAGTAGTAAGGACAGGGGAGGTGTGGACGAGCAGTACTTC. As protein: CASSKDRGGVDEQYF. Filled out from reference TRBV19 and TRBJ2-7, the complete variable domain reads DGGITQSPKYLFRKEGQNVTLSCEQNLNHDAMYWYRQDPGQGLRLIYYSQIVNDFQKGDIAEGYSVSREKKESFPLTVTSAQKNPTAFYLCASSKDRGGVDEQYFGPGTRLTVT.

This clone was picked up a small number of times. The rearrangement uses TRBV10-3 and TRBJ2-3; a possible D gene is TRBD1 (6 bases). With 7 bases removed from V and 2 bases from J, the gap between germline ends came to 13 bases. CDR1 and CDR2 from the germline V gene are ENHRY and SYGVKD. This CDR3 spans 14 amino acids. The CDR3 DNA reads TGTGCCATCAAACCGGGACAAAACACAGATACGCAGTATTTT. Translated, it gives CAIKPGQNTDTQYF.

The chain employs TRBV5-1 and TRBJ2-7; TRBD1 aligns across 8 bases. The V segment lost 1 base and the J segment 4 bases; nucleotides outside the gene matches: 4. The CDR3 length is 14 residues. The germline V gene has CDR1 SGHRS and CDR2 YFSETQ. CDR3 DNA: TGCGCCAGCAGCTTGCAGGGGGCGATGTACGAGCAGTACTTC. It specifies CASSLQGAMYEQYF.

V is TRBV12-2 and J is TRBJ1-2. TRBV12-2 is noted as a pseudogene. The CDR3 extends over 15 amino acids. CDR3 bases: TGTGCAAGTCGCTTAGTCCCGGGCGGGAACTATGGCTACACCTTC. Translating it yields CASRLVPGGNYGYTF.

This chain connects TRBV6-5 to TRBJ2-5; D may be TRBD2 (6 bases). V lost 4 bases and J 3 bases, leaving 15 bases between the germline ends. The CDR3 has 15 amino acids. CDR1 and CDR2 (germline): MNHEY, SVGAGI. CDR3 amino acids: CASSSYIGEEETQYF. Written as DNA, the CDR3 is TGTGCCAGCAGTTCATACATAGGGGAGGAAGAGACCCAGTACTTC.

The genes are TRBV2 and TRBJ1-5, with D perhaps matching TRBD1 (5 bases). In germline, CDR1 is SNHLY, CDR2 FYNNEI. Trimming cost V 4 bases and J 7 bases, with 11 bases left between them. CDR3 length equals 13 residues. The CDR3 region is CASSGGGNQPQHF. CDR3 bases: TGTGCCAGCAGTGGGGGGGGAAACCAGCCCCAGCATTTT.

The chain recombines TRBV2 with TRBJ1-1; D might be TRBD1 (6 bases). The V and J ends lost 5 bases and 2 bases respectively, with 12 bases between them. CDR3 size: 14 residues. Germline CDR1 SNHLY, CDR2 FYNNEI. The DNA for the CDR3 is TGTGCCAGCAGTCAACAGGGTCCCAACACTGAAGCTTTCTTT. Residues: CASSQQGPNTEAFF.